One and the same sample provided the 6 T cell receptor beta chains below, sequenced in a study of T cells in Graves' hyperthyroidism and ophthalmopathy. Amplification of TCR beta CDR3 regions was performed using RNA transcripts as template. The TCR CDR3 was amplified in a first-round RT-PCR using the HTBI primer set. TCRdb itself ran the multiplex PCR reads through MiXCR, one entry per CDR3 protein. The table has hundreds of thousands of distinct CDR3 sequences, 11% to 15% seen once. What was sequenced was blood. Source of these receptors: a woman between 18 and 29 years old with Graves' hyperthyroidism.

Only a few counts were recorded for this clonotype. The rearrangement links TRBV20-1 to TRBJ1-1; D not certain. V gave up 3 bases and J gave up 2 bases, with 10 bases separating them. Germline V gene data show CDR1 as DFQATT and CDR2 as SNEGSKA (reference sequence). This CDR3 region has 13 residues. CDR3 residues: CSASGSSNTEAFF. In DNA, the CDR3 is TGCAGTGCTAGCGGCAGCTCTAACACTGAAGCTTTCTTT.

Many counts were recorded for this clonotype. The chain uses TRBV6-1 and TRBJ1-1, with D maybe TRBD1 (6 bases). CDR3 size: 13 residues. The V and J ends lost 4 bases and 5 bases respectively, with 11 bases between them. Per germline, CDR1 MNHNS and CDR2 SASEGT. This CDR3 is CASSVGGLTEAFF. CDR3 sequence (DNA): TGTGCCAGCAGTGTGGGGGGGCTTACTGAAGCTTTCTTT.

In its sample, this clonotype was seen many times. The V gene is TRBV10-3, the J gene TRBJ2-7, with D unresolved. Germline V gene data show CDR1 as ENHRY and CDR2 as SYGVKD. The CDR3 is 14 residues long. The V gene lost 11 bases and the J gene lost 0 bases, with 17 bases spanning the gap. The CDR3 protein is CASSGQESSYEQYF. CDR3 nucleotide sequence: TGTGCCTCCTCCGGGCAGGAGAGCTCCTACGAGCAGTACTTC.

The chain combines TRBV11-2 with TRBJ2-1; 7 bases line up with TRBD2. The CDR3 runs to 16 residues. With 3 bases clipped from V and 9 bases from J, the junction kept 14 bases outside the gene matches. Germline CDR1 reads SGHAT; CDR2 reads FQNNGV. The CDR3 DNA reads as TGTGCCAGCAGCTTCGGGAGGAGGCTATTTGAGGGTGAGCAGTTCTTC. Its translation: CASSFGRRLFEGEQFF.

This clonotype was found many times. The V gene is TRBV7-8, the J gene TRBJ2-1; 16 nucleotides align to TRBD2. The CDR3 is made up of 15 amino acids. The germline V gene encodes CDR1 SGHVS and CDR2 FQNEAQ. The V and J ends lost 4 bases and 10 bases, in that order; junction bases with no gene match: 4. The CDR3 nucleotides are TGTGCCAGCAGCTCGGGACTAGCGGGAGGGATCGAGCAGTTCTTC. Its translation is CASSSGLAGGIEQFF.

This clonotype has only a few counts. For the CDR3, the DNA is TGTGCCAGCAGCTCCCGCCGACTAGCGGGAGGAAGGGAGACCCAGTACTTC. It specifies CASSSRRLAGGRETQYF. This rearrangement joins TRBV7-2 to TRBJ2-5; 13 bases agree with TRBD2. CDR3 length equals 17 residues. Per the germline V gene, CDR1 is SGHTA and CDR2 is FQGNSA. Unmatched junction bases numbered 10, after V lost 4 bases and J lost 5 bases. The entire variable domain, with the rest obtained from reference TRBV7-2 and TRBJ2-5, is as follows: GAGVSQSPSNKVTEKGKDVELRCDPISGHTALYWYRQSLGQGLEFLIYFQGNSAPDKSGLPSDRFSAERTGGSVSTLTIQRTQQEDSAVYLCASSSRRLAGGRETQYFGPGTRLLVL.